The source of this T cell receptor (beta chain) is a study of T cells in Graves' hyperthyroidism and ophthalmopathy. Diagnostic assessment was based on clinical symptoms, serum thyroxine and TRAb, thyroid ultrasound and orbital computed tomography. This clonotype appeared many times. Template material for amplifying TCR beta CDR3 regions consisted of RNA transcripts. Using the HTBI primer set, a first-round RT-PCR was run on the TCR CDR3. One entry per CDR3 protein, called by TCRdb with MiXCR from the multiplex PCR reads. The table includes roughly 720,000 distinct CDR3 sequences, 15% to 20% detected once. The sequence came from a man aged 50-60 years with Graves' hyperthyroidism. The sequencing input was blood.

The CDR3 here is CASSPRTSGRGKFF. In DNA, the CDR3 is TGTGCCAGCAGCCCACGGACTAGCGGGAGAGGAAAGTTCTTC. The gene calls are TRBV9 and TRBJ2-1, with 13 positions matching TRBD2. The CDR3 has 14 amino acids. Germline loops: CDR1 SGDLS, CDR2 YYNGEE. Germline trimming cut 4 bases from V and 14 bases from J; bases unmatched to any gene: 9.